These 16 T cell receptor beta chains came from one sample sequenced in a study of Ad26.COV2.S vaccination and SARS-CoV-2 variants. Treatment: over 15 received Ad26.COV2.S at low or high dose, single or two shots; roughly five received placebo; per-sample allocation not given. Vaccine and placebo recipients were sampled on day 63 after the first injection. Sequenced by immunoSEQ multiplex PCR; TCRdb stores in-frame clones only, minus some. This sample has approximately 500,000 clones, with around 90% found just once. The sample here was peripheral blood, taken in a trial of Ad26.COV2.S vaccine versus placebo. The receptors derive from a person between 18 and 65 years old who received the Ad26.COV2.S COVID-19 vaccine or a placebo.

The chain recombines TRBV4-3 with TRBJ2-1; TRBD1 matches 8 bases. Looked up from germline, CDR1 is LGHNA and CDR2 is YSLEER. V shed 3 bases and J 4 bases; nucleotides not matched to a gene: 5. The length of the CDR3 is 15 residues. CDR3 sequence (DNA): TGCGCCAGCAGCCATGGGACAGGTACTTACAATGAGCAGTTCTTC. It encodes CASSHGTGTYNEQFF.

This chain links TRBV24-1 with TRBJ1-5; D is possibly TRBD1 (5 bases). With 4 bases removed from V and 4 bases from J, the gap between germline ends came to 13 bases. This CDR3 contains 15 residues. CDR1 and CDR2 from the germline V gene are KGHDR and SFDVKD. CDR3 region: CATSDPRAFNQPQHF. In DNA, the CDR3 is TGTGCCACCAGTGACCCCAGGGCTTTTAATCAGCCCCAGCATTTT.

The CDR3 reads CASSQGASGSVKYEQYF. In DNA form, the CDR3 reads TGCGCCAGCAGTCAGGGAGCTAGCGGGAGTGTTAAGTACGAGCAGTACTTC. The J gene is TRBJ2-7, the V gene TRBV23-1; TRBD2 aligns across 10 bases. TRBV23-1 is filed as an ORF, its function uncertain. The CDR3 has 17 amino acids. The J segment lost 4 bases and the V segment lost 3 bases, leaving 12 bases of the junction unmatched.

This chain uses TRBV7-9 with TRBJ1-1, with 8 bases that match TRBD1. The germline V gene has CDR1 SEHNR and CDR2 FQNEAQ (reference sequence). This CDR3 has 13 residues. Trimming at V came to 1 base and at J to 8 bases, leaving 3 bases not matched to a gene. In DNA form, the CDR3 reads TGTGCCAGCAGCTTAGAAGGACAGGGCGAAGCTTTCTTT. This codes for CASSLEGQGEAFF.

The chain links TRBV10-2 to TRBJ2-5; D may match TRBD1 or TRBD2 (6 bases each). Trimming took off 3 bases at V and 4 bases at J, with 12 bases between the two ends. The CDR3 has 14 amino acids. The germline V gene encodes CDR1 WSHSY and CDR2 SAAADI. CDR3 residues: CASSDYGGRETQYF. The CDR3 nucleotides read TGCGCCAGCAGTGATTATGGGGGGCGAGAGACCCAGTACTTC.

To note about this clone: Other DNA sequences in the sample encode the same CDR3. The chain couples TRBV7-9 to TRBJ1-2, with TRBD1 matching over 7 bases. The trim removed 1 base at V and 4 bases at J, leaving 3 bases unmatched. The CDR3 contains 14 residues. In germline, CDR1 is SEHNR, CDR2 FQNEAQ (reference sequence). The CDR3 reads CASSLGPGGYGYTF. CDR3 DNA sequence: TGTGCCAGCAGCTTAGGGCCAGGGGGCTATGGCTACACCTTC.

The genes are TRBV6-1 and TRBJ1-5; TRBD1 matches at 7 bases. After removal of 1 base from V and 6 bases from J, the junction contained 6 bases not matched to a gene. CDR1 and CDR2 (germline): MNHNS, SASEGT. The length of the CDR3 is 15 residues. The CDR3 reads CASSEGAGGRQPQHF. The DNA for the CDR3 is TGTGCCAGCAGTGAAGGGGCAGGGGGACGTCAGCCCCAGCATTTT.

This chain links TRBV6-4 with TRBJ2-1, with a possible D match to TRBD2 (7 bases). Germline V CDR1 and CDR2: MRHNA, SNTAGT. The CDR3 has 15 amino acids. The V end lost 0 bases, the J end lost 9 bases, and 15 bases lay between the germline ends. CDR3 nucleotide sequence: TGTGCCAGCAGTGACTCGGGGGCGGGAGTCAGTGAGCAGTTCTTC. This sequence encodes CASSDSGAGVSEQFF.

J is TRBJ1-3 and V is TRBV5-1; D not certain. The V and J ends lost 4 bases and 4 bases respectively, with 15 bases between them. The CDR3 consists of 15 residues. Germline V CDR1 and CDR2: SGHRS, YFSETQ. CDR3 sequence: CASSLGWSEGNTIYF. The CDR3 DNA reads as TGCGCCAGCAGCCTCGGCTGGAGCGAGGGAAACACCATATATTTT.

The CDR3 DNA is TGCAGCGTTGAAGTAGCCAAAAACATTCAGTACTTC. Its translation: CSVEVAKNIQYF. The V and J genes are TRBV29-1 and TRBJ2-4; unclear D gene. V shed 1 base and J shed 0 bases, with 1 base lying between them. The CDR3 consists of 12 residues. The germline V gene encodes CDR1 SQVTM and CDR2 ANQGSEA.

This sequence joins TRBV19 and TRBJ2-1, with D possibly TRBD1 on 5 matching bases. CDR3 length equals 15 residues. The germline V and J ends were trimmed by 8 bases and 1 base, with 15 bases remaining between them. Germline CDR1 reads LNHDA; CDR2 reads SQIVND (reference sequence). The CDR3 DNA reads TGTGCCAGTCAGACAGTATTGGGGTCCTACAATGAGCAGTTCTTC. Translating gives CASQTVLGSYNEQFF.

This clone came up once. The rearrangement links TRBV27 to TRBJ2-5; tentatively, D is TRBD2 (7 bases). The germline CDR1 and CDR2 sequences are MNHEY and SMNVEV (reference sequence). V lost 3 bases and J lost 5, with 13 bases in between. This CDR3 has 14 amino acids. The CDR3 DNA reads TGTGCCAGCAGTTTCCGGGGGCGGGAGGAGACCCAGTACTTC. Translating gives CASSFRGREETQYF.

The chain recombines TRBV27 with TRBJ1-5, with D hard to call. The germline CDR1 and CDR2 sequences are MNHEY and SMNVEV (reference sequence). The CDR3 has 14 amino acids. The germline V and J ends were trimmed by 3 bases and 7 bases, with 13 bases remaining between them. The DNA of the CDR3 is TGTGCCAGCAGTTTCCGGGCCAGGTCACAGCCCCAGCATTTT. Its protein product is CASSFRARSQPQHF.

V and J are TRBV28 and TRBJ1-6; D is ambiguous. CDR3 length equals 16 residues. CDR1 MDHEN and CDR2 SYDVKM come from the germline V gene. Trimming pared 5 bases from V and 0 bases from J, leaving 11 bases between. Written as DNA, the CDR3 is TGTGCCAGCAGTCCGACGGCTAGCTCCTATAATTCACCCCTCCACTTT. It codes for CASSPTASSYNSPLHF.

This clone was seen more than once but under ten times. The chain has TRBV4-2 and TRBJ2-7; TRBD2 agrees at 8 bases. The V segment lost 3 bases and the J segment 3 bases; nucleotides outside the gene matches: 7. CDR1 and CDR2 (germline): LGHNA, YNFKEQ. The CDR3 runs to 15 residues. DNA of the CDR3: TGTGCCAGCAGCCACATAGCGGGACTGGTCTACGAGCAGTACTTC. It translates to CASSHIAGLVYEQYF.

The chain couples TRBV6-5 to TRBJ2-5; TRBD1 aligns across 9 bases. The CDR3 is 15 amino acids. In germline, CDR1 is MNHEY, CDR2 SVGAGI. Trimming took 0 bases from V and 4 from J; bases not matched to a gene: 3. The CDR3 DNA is TGTGCCAGCAGTTACTCTCCGACAGGGGGAGAGACCCAGTACTTC. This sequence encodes CASSYSPTGGETQYF.